The clone carrying this TCR beta chain was seen more than once but under ten times. Its antigen is unidentified. The CDR3 sequence is 14 residues long. Trimming cost V 6 bases and J 1 base; bases outside gene matches: 6. Germline-derived CDR1 and CDR2 are MNHEY and SVGAGI. Despite likely unrecorded immune exposures, the donors were nominally healthy at the time of sampling. The PCR had 60 Vbeta and 13 Jbeta primers. Sequencing used immunoSEQ multiplex PCR; TCRdb keeps in-frame clones, though not all of them. The sample lists about 110,000 clones; about two thirds were seen once. This record comes from a study of cytomegalovirus exposure and HLA in healthy donors. Study details: In terms of ancestry, the Caucasian-associated cluster contained roughly 80% of the 300 to 400 genotyped donors. Study observations and caveats: In a later analysis, donors in an Asian-associated ancestry cluster reportedly had fewer N-insertions in productive TCRs than the cohort mean. Roughly uniform sequencing depth across donors was assumed, possibly incorrectly.

Sequences were obtained from PBMCs. The chain employs TRBV6-5 and TRBJ2-7, with 7 bases lining up with TRBD2. The clonotype originates from a man younger than 45 in good health and CMV-seropositive. CDR3 region: CASRGLAESYEQYF. The CDR3 bases are TGTGCCAGCAGGGGGCTAGCGGAATCCTACGAGCAGTACTTC.